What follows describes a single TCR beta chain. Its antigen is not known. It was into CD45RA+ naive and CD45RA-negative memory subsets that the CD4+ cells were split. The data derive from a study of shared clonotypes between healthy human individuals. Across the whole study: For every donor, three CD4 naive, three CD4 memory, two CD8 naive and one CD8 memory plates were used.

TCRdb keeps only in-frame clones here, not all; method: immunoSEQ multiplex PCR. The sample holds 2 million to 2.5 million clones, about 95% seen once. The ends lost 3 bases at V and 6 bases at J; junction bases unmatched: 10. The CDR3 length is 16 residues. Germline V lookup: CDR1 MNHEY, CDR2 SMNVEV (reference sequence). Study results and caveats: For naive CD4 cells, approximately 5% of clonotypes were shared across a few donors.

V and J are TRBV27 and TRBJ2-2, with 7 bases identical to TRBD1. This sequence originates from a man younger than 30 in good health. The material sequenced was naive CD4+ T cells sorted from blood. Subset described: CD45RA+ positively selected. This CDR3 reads CASSFLQGSLAGELFF. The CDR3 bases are TGTGCCAGCAGTTTTCTACAGGGGTCTTTGGCCGGGGAGCTGTTTTTT.